One and the same sample provided the 24 T cell receptor beta chains below, sequenced in a study of T cell responses to AZD1222 COVID-19 vaccine. TCRdb's table, derived via immunoSEQ multiplex PCR, lists solely in-frame clones and lacks some. The sample holds around 180,000 clones, under 95% seen once. This sample comprised peripheral blood, obtained 28 days after the second AZD1222 dose. These receptors came from an adult who received the AZD1222 COVID-19 vaccine.

This chain links TRBV6-5 with TRBJ1-5; D remains unclear. Germline CDR1 is MNHEY and CDR2 is SVGAGI. The CDR3 has 15 amino acids. Between the trimmed V and J ends, which lost 4 bases and 1 base, there was a span of 11 bases. CDR3 protein: CASSFSGLSNQPQHF. In nucleotides, the CDR3 is TGTGCCAGCAGTTTCAGTGGTTTGAGCAATCAGCCCCAGCATTTT.

The chain carries TRBV28 and TRBJ1-1; D might be TRBD1 (5 bases). Per germline, CDR1 MDHEN and CDR2 SYDVKM. The CDR3 is 15 residues long. V was trimmed by 3 bases and J by 0 bases, leaving 11 bases between them. The CDR3 loop reads CASSFYRRMNTEAFF. DNA for the CDR3: TGTGCCAGCAGTTTTTACAGGAGGATGAACACTGAAGCTTTCTTT.

The V call is TRBV5-1, the J call TRBJ2-3, with D perhaps matching TRBD1 (5 bases). Germline values: CDR1 SGHRS, CDR2 YFSETQ. This CDR3 has 15 residues. The V and J ends lost 4 bases and 5 bases respectively, with 17 bases between them. In DNA, the CDR3 is TGCGCCAGCAGCATGGACAATCGGGCGATAGATACGCAGTATTTT. Residues: CASSMDNRAIDTQYF.

The chain carries TRBV6-1 and TRBJ2-1; either TRBD1 or TRBD2 may fit D (5 bases each). V dropped 0 bases and J dropped 0 bases, with 6 bases sitting between them. CDR3 length: 15 residues. Germline CDR1 MNHNS, CDR2 SASEGT. CDR3 amino acids: CASSEAGRSYNEQFF. CDR3 sequence (DNA): TGTGCCAGCAGTGAAGCGGGACGCTCCTACAATGAGCAGTTCTTC.

V usage is TRBV5-6 and J usage is TRBJ1-2, with D unresolved. The CDR3 runs 17 residues. Trimming cost V 1 base and J 6 bases, with 22 bases left between them. Germline CDR1 SGHDT, CDR2 YYEEEE. Here the CDR3 reads CASSLYFGSGGLDGYTF. The CDR3 DNA follows: TGTGCCAGCAGCTTGTACTTTGGGTCCGGTGGGCTTGATGGCTACACCTTC.

The CDR3 bases are TGTGCCAGCAGTGAGAGTCAGGGGATAGAGACCCAGTACTTC. This codes for CASSESQGIETQYF. The chain links TRBV25-1 to TRBJ2-5; possibly TRBD1 for D (6 bases). The CDR3 length is 14 residues. The germline CDR1 and CDR2 sequences are MGHDK and SYGVNS. V was cut by 3 bases and J by 4 bases, with 12 bases left in between.

The genes are TRBV6-5 and TRBJ1-6; D ambiguous. Germline CDR1 MNHEY, CDR2 SVGAGI. Deletions cut 0 bases from V and 9 bases from J, with 6 bases between. The CDR3 consists of 13 residues. CDR3 sequence (DNA): TGTGCCAGCAGTTACTCGATATTTTCACCCCTCCACTTT. Translation gives CASSYSIFSPLHF.

This chain connects TRBV7-5 to TRBJ2-7; the table assigns TRBD1, which was not confirmed against the DNA. TRBV7-5 is a pseudogene locus. CDR3 length equals 17 residues. The CDR3 DNA follows: TGTGCCAGAAGCTCCAGACAGGGCCCGCTAACCAACTACGAGCAGTACTTC. Its protein product is CARSSRQGPLTNYEQYF.

V and J are TRBV11-3 and TRBJ1-1; 9 bases map to TRBD1. J lost 4 bases, V lost 1 base, and 1 base had no gene match. The CDR3 has 14 residues. CDR1 and CDR2 (germline): SGHNT, YENEEA. CDR3 protein: CASSLGTGVTEAFF. The DNA of the CDR3 is TGTGCCAGCAGCTTAGGGACAGGGGTCACTGAAGCTTTCTTT.

The chain links TRBV5-4 to TRBJ2-1; D is uncertain. Trimming took off 0 bases at V and 1 base at J, with 5 bases between the two ends. CDR3 length: 14 residues. CDR1 SGHNT and CDR2 YYREEE come from the germline V gene (reference sequence). CDR3 nucleotides: TGTGCCAGCAGCTTGGTATCGTCCTACAATGAGCAGTTCTTC. This codes for CASSLVSSYNEQFF.

The chain employs TRBV7-9 and TRBJ2-1, with 13 bases matching TRBD2. CDR3 length: 15 amino acids. V dropped 7 bases and J dropped 8; count of bases not matched to a gene: 8. CDR1 SEHNR and CDR2 FQNEAQ come from the germline V gene (reference sequence). The CDR3 DNA sequence: TGTGCCAGCAACCTTAGGACTAGCGGGAGCCATGAGCAGTTCTTC. It codes for CASNLRTSGSHEQFF.

Written as DNA, the CDR3 is TGTGCCAGCAGCTTCGACCCAAGCGGCTACACCTTC. This translates into CASSFDPSGYTF. The chain couples TRBV7-9 to TRBJ1-2; D gene unclear. The germline CDR1 and CDR2 sequences are SEHNR and FQNEAQ (reference sequence). CDR3 size: 12 residues. V shed 3 bases and J shed 8 bases, with 10 bases lying between them.

The V gene is TRBV12-3 or TRBV12-4, the J gene TRBJ1-6; D gene unclear. Between the trimmed V and J ends, which lost 5 bases and 10 bases, there was a span of 12 bases. The CDR3 length is 13 residues. The CDR3: CASSRAPGSPLHF. DNA of the CDR3: TGTGCCAGCAGTAGGGCCCCTGGGTCACCCCTCCACTTT.

The rearrangement uses TRBV11-3 and TRBJ1-1; perhaps TRBD1 as D (6 bases). This CDR3 spans 14 amino acids. From germline, CDR1 is SGHNT and CDR2 YENEEA. Between the trimmed V and J ends, which lost 3 bases and 0 bases, there was a span of 8 bases. Here the CDR3 reads CASSFRGMNTEAFF. CDR3 nucleotides: TGTGCCAGCAGCTTCAGGGGAATGAACACTGAAGCTTTCTTT.

Only a few counts were recorded for this clone. The gene calls are TRBV19 and TRBJ1-2; D perhaps matches TRBD1 (5 bases). V was pared by 1 base and J by 4 bases, with 13 bases between. The germline V gene encodes CDR1 LNHDA and CDR2 SQIVND (reference sequence). The CDR3 length is 15 residues. The CDR3 DNA is TGTGCCAGTAGTATAGCGGCAGGGAGCTTCTATGGCTACACCTTC. It codes for CASSIAAGSFYGYTF.

The CDR3 bases are TGTGCCAGCAGCTTGGCAAACAGCCCTAACTATGGCTACACCTTC. Its translation: CASSLANSPNYGYTF. The chain joins TRBV5-7 to TRBJ1-2, with D uncertain. TRBV5-7 is an ORF, with its function uncertain. This CDR3 has 15 amino acids. V lost 0 bases and J lost 0, with 9 bases in between.

The V and J genes are TRBV29-1 and TRBJ2-2; TRBD1 might be the D (5 bases). CDR1 and CDR2 from the germline V gene are SQVTM and ANQGSEA. CDR3 length equals 13 residues. Trimming pared 6 bases from V and 1 base from J, leaving 9 bases between. Here the CDR3 DNA reads TGCAGCGTAAGAGGACAGAACACCGGGGAGCTGTTTTTT. Its protein product is CSVRGQNTGELFF.

The rearrangement joins TRBV2 to TRBJ1-2, with D perhaps matching TRBD1 (5 bases). Deletions cut 4 bases from V and 7 bases from J, with 16 bases between. Per the germline V gene, CDR1 is SNHLY and CDR2 is FYNNEI. The CDR3 is 14 amino acids. Written as DNA, the CDR3 is TGTGCCAGCAGTGTGGGGCGGCAGGGAGGTGGCTACACCTTC. Residues: CASSVGRQGGGYTF. The whole variable domain, remainder taken from reference TRBV2 and TRBJ1-2, is EPEVTQTPSHQVTQMGQEVILRCVPISNHLYFYWYRQILGQKVEFLVSFYNNEISEKSEIFDDQFSVERPDGSNFTLKIRSTKLEDSAMYFCASSVGRQGGGYTFGSGTRLTVV.

This clone was found a few times. The chain links TRBV7-2 to TRBJ2-1; tentatively, D is TRBD2 (5 bases). Germline CDR1 is SGHTA and CDR2 is FQGNSA. Trimming stripped 8 bases from V and 0 bases from J, with 14 bases between. The CDR3 consists of 15 residues. CDR3 protein: CASGLREVSYNEQFF. The CDR3 DNA reads TGTGCCAGCGGGCTTCGGGAAGTCTCCTACAATGAGCAGTTCTTC.

The chain links TRBV19 to TRBJ2-7, with D hard to call. The CDR3 covers 15 residues. V shed 4 bases and J shed 1 base, with 14 bases lying between them. CDR1 and CDR2 from the germline V gene are LNHDA and SQIVND (reference sequence). The CDR3 loop is CASSNTSIRSYEQYF. The CDR3 region has the DNA TGTGCCAGTAGTAATACCTCGATTCGGTCCTACGAGCAGTACTTC.

The chain has TRBV13 and TRBJ2-1, with 9 positions matching TRBD1. V dropped 3 bases and J dropped 4; count of bases not matched to a gene: 7. Germline V gene data show CDR1 as PRHDT and CDR2 as FYEKMQ (reference sequence). The length of the CDR3 is 16 residues. The CDR3 protein is CASSLGTGHPYNEQFF. The CDR3 DNA is TGTGCCAGCAGCTTGGGGACAGGGCACCCATACAATGAGCAGTTCTTC.

The DNA of the CDR3 is TGTGCCAGCAGCTTAAGTCAGGGTCCCCAAGAGACCCAGTACTTC. It encodes CASSLSQGPQETQYF. The gene calls are TRBV7-9 and TRBJ2-5; a weak D match, TRBD1 (5 bases). This CDR3 has 15 amino acids. The V end lost 2 bases, the J end lost 1 base, and 11 bases lay between the germline ends. The germline V gene encodes CDR1 SEHNR and CDR2 FQNEAQ (reference sequence).

V is TRBV7-3 and J is TRBJ2-1; TRBD2 agrees at 11 bases. V was clipped by 3 bases and J by 4 bases; unmatched bases: 2. Germline V gives CDR1 SGHTA, CDR2 FQGTGA. CDR3 length equals 15 residues. The CDR3 is CASSFRLAGYNEQFF. The CDR3 DNA is TGTGCCAGCAGCTTCCGACTAGCGGGGTACAATGAGCAGTTCTTC.

J is TRBJ1-6 and V is TRBV2; D is unclear. The CDR3 has 14 residues. Trimming removed 5 bases from V and 7 bases from J, with 12 bases in between. CDR1 is SNHLY and CDR2 is FYNNEI in the germline V gene. CDR3 DNA: TGTGCCAGCAGTCCGGGTATAGTAAATTCACCCCTCCACTTT. Encoded protein: CASSPGIVNSPLHF.